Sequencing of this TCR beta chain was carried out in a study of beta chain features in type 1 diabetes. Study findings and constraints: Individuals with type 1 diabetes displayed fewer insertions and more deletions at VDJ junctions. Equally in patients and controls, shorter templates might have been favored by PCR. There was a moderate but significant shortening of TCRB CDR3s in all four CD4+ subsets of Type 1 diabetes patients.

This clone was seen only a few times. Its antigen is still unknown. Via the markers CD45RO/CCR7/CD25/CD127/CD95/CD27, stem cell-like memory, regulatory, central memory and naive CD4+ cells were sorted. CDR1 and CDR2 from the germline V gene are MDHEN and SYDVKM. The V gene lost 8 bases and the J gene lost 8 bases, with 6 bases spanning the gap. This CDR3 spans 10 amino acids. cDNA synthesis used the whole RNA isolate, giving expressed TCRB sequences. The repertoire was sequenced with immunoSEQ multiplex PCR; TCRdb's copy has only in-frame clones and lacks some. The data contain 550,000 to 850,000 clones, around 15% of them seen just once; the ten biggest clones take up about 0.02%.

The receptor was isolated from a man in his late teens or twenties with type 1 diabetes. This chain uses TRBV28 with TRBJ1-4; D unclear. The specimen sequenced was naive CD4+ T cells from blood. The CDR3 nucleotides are TGTGCCAGCGGATTAGAAAAACTGTTTTTT. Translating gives CASGLEKLFF. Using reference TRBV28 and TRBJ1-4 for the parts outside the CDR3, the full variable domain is DVKVTQSSRYLVKRTGEKVFLECVQDMDHENMFWYRQDPGLGLRLIYFSYDVKMKEKGDIPEGYSVSREKKERFSLILESASTNQTSMYLCASGLEKLFFGSGTQLSVL.